These T cell receptor beta chains were read from a single sample in a study of OX40 agonist ivuxolimab in advanced cancers. Repertoires were generated with immunoSEQ multiplex PCR, while TCRdb's copy carries only in-frame clones and drops some. The sample includes tens of thousands of clones, about 91% of them seen just once. The specimen was CD4+ or CD8+ T cells sorted from blood, collected in a trial of the OX40 agonist ivuxolimab. Receptors originate from an adult with an advanced solid tumor such as melanoma, head and neck, liver or kidney cancer. Each CDR3 is given with its conserved first and last residue. A D gene is named only where the DNA matches it firmly. Size is omitted from some rows. Given values are once, few, many or a class for expanded clones.

cdr3_nt cdr3_aa j_call v_call clone_size d_call
TGTGCCAGCAGCGTAGCCACTACTTCGGACATTCAGTACTTC CASSVATTSDIQYF TRBJ2-4 TRBV9 . .
TGTGCCAGCAGCCAAGGGATATCTGGCTGGGAGACCCAGTACTTC CASSQGISGWETQYF TRBJ2-5 TRBV14 . .
TGTGCTAGTGGTTTCCACAATGCAGGACAAAGTCGGGCCAACGTCCTGACTTTC CASGFHNAGQSRANVLTF TRBJ2-6 TRBV12-5 . .
TGTGCCAGCATACGAGGACAGGGACACACTGAAGCTTTCTTT CASIRGQGHTEAFF TRBJ1-1 TRBV28 . TRBD1
TGTGCCAGCAGTTTATTGGTCGCAGATACGCAGTATTTT CASSLLVADTQYF TRBJ2-3 TRBV27 . .
TGCGCCAACCGCTGGCAAGCAGCCTACGAGCAGTACTTC CANRWQAAYEQYF TRBJ2-7 TRBV5-1 . .
TGTGCCAGCAGCTTAGATAGGACAGGGGGCGAGGAGACCCAGTACTTC CASSLDRTGGEETQYF TRBJ2-5 TRBV7-9 once TRBD1
TGTGCCAGCAGTGAATGGGAGGGCTCTGGAAACACCATATATTTT CASSEWEGSGNTIYF TRBJ1-3 TRBV6-1 few .
TGTGCCAGCAGTCCAGAGGGCAATCAGCCCCAGCATTTT CASSPEGNQPQHF TRBJ1-5 TRBV28 . .
TGTGCCAGCACCGGAGAGGGGGAGTACACTGAAGCTTTCTTT CASTGEGEYTEAFF TRBJ1-1 TRBV6-5 . .
TGTGCCAGCAGTGCCGACAGGGGGAGCACAGATACGCAGTATTTT CASSADRGSTDTQYF TRBJ2-3 TRBV6-4 . TRBD1
TGTGCCAGTAGTATAGGGGGTCTGGGCGAGCAGTACTTC CASSIGGLGEQYF TRBJ2-7 TRBV19 . .
TGTGCCAGCAGCGTCGGGGGATCTAGCAATGAGCAGTTCTTC CASSVGGSSNEQFF TRBJ2-1 TRBV9 . .